A single sample is the source of the 9 T cell receptor beta chains below, sequenced in a study of tissue T cells after allogeneic stem cell transplantation. Method: immunoSEQ multiplex PCR; TCRdb's copy keeps in-frame clones and lacks some. This sample has approximately 640 clones, with approximately 50% found just once. Specified time point: mouse harvest day 14 after allogeneic transplant. Tail vein injection delivered 10^7 T-cell-depleted bone marrow cells and 10^6 splenic CD5+ T cells. The material sequenced was liver tissue. These receptors were collected from a female BALB/c mouse given C57BL/6 T cells with graft-versus-host disease after an allogeneic hematopoietic cell transplant.

Points on this clone: Gene names denote mouse genes. The read halts 1 residue ahead of the CDR3 end, with the missing end drawn from the germline J gene. This chain connects TRBV26 to TRBJ1-6; 7 bases are shared with TRBD1. TRBJ1-6 is classed as an ORF, of uncertain function. J gave up 6 bases and V 6 bases, and 5 bases lay outside the gene matches. The CDR3 is made up of 14 amino acids. CDR1 and CDR2 from the germline V gene are KGHPV and FQNQEV (reference sequence). CDR3 sequence reads: CASRPRDSNSPLYF. The part of the CDR3 DNA that was read is TGTGCCAGCAGGCCCCGGGACAGTAATTCGCCCCTCTAC.

This clone was observed a single time. Gene names are mouse gene names. From the germline J gene comes the end of the CDR3, since the read stops 1 residue before it. The chain joins TRBV26 to TRBJ2-3, with TRBD1 identical over 8 bases. Germline V gene sequence: CDR1 KGHPV, CDR2 FQNQEV (reference sequence). The ends lost 6 bases at V and 1 base at J; junction bases unmatched: 0. This CDR3 has 13 amino acids. The sequenced CDR3 bases are TGTGCCAGCAGGGACAGGGGTGCAGAAACGCTGTAT. Translated: CASRDRGAETLY. The complete CDR3 sequence is CASRDRGAETLYF. Using reference TRBV26 and TRBJ2-3 for the parts outside the CDR3, the full variable domain is NSKVIQTPRYLVKGQGQKAKMRCIPEKGHPVVFWYQQNKNNEFKFLINFQNQEVLQQIDMTEKRFSAECPSNSPCSLEIQSSEAGDSALYLCASRDRGAETLYFGSGTRLTVL.

With regard to this clone: The gene names given are mouse names. The missing CDR3 end, 1 residue past where the read stops, is filled in from the germline J gene. The chain links TRBV3 to TRBJ2-1; maybe TRBD2 (6 bases). The germline CDR1 and CDR2 sequences are SNHLY and FYNGKV (reference sequence). V lost 2 bases and J lost 7, with 15 bases in between. CDR3 length: 15 residues. The part of the CDR3 DNA that was read is TGTGCCAGCAGCTTAAGTTCGGGGGGTGGGGCTGAGCAGTTC. Translated: CASSLSSGGGAEQF. In full, the CDR3 reads CASSLSSGGGAEQFF.

A note on this clone: Any gene name here is a mouse gene name. The sequence runs out 1 residue before the end of the CDR3; the remainder is reconstructed from the germline J gene. This sequence joins TRBV13-2 and TRBJ2-7; TRBD1 agrees at 10 bases. This CDR3 contains 14 residues. V lost 0 bases to trimming and J lost 6 bases; unmatched junction nucleotides: 3. Per the germline V gene, CDR1 is NNHNN and CDR2 is SYGAGS (reference sequence). The CDR3 DNA, read in part, is TGTGCCAGCGGTGATGCTGGGACAGGGGTTGAACAGTAC. This gives the protein CASGDAGTGVEQY. The full CDR3 reads CASGDAGTGVEQYF.

This clone is deemed large (0.1 to 1%). Gene and germline names: mouse. The read ends 1 residue before the CDR3 terminus; that terminus is restored from the germline J gene. This chain uses TRBV13-2 with TRBJ1-4, with D unclear. The V gene lost 0 bases and the J gene lost 5 bases, with 8 bases spanning the gap. The CDR3 extends over 14 amino acids. Germline V gene lookup returns CDR1 NNHNN and CDR2 SYGAGS (reference sequence). The CDR3 reads CASGDAVTNERLFF. Incomplete CDR3 DNA: TGTGCCAGCGGTGATGCGGTCACTAACGAAAGATTATTT.

With regard to this clone: Genes and germline come from the mouse. The CDR3 end is not reached by the read, which stops 1 residue before it; the germline J gene fills it in. The chain carries TRBV24 and TRBJ2-3, with 8 bases identical to TRBD2. The germline CDR1 and CDR2 sequences are KGHTA and FRNEEI. The CDR3 sequence is 15 residues long. Trimming at V came to 4 bases and at J to 2 bases, leaving 5 bases not matched to a gene. The CDR3 reads CASSPGGRDAETLYF. The sequenced part of the CDR3 DNA is TGTGCCAGCAGTCCGGGGGGGCGCGATGCAGAAACGCTGTAT.

By sample fraction, this clone is large. The genes and germline here are from mouse. Read data end 1 residue before the CDR3 end; the end is taken from the germline J gene. J is TRBJ2-7 and V is TRBV1; perhaps TRBD2 as D (7 bases). The CDR3 runs 15 residues. V lost 1 base, J lost 4 bases, and 14 bases lay in between. Germline lookup yields CDR1 NSQYPW and CDR2 LRSPGD (reference sequence). CDR3 residues: CTCSAGGGGWYEQYF. The part of the CDR3 DNA that was read is TGCACCTGCAGTGCAGGAGGGGGGGGGTGGTATGAACAGTAC.

As for this clone: The gene names given are mouse names. The observed sequence ends 1 residue before the CDR3 terminus, with the missing tail filled in from the germline J gene. The V gene is TRBV26, the J gene TRBJ2-3; 9 bases line up with TRBD1. Germline CDR1 reads KGHPV; CDR2 reads FQNQEV (reference sequence). This CDR3 has 16 residues. V lost 3 bases and J lost 1; bases outside the gene matches: 5. CDR3 in amino acids: CASSLDRGSGAETLYF. The part of the CDR3 DNA that was read is TGTGCCAGCAGTCTCGACAGGGGGAGTGGTGCAGAAACGCTGTAT.

As regards this clone: Mouse gene names and germline throughout. The read ends 1 residue before the CDR3 terminus; that terminus is restored from the germline J gene. The rearrangement joins TRBV23 to TRBJ1-4; the table's D gene call, TRBD1, was not cross checked with the DNA. The CDR3 runs to 14 residues. Germline loops: CDR1 KGHTA, CDR2 FQNQQP. CDR3 sequence reads: CSSSPGASNERLFF. The sequenced part of the CDR3 DNA is TGCTCCAGCAGTCCAGGGGCTTCCAACGAAAGATTATTT.